This section outlines one TCR beta chain sequence together with its context. V was trimmed by 5 bases and J by 7 bases, leaving 15 bases between them. Germline CDR1 reads LNHDA; CDR2 reads SQIVND (reference sequence). This CDR3 has 14 residues. The method was immunoSEQ multiplex PCR; TCRdb's version includes in-frame clones alone and lacks a portion of them. The sample has over 300,000 clones, roughly 90% seen once. These data come from a study of blood T cell repertoires in COVID-19. This chain connects TRBV19 to TRBJ1-5; perhaps TRBD1 as D (5 bases). The sequenced sample was peripheral blood. The receptor was isolated from a man in his forties or fifties with acute or convalescent COVID-19. The CDR3 DNA reads TGTGCCAGTAGTCGTGGGGACTCGGGGCAGCCCCAGCATTTT. Residues: CASSRGDSGQPQHF.